This T cell receptor beta chain was sequenced during a study of blood T cell repertoires in COVID-19. Method: immunoSEQ multiplex PCR; TCRdb's copy keeps in-frame clones and lacks some. The sample holds hundreds of thousands of clones, 90% seen once. The CDR3 is 13 amino acids. Germline loops: CDR1 SGHTA, CDR2 FQGTGA. The V gene end was trimmed by 0 bases and the J gene end by 6 bases; junction bases not matched to a gene: 2. Seattle researchers signed up patients amid active infection and tracked them longitudinally. The V gene is TRBV7-3, the J gene TRBJ2-7; 7 bases agree with TRBD2. The sequencing input was peripheral blood. This TCR was recovered from a middle-aged woman with COVID-19, enrolled during active disease. The chain's CDR3 is CASSLTTGGEQYF. The CDR3 bases are TGTGCCAGCAGCTTAACCACGGGGGGCGAGCAGTACTTC.